This T cell receptor beta chain came from a study of naive and memory T cell subsets (dated by TCRdb to 2015 to 2018). About the investigation overall: The figure summarizing these samples reported some 10 blood donors, 7 tuberculin skin test biopsies and 3 saline control biopsies. PCR2 was typically run as a SYBR Green qPCR and stopped at a set threshold, although low-input samples could use end-point PCR of around 6 cycles instead. Overall study outcomes, separate from this receptor: The RNA-based method was acknowledged as potentially sensitive to TCR transcript changes with T cell activation and differentiation.

The protocol used for the library was 5' RACE. The ligated cDNA was amplified by four rounds of PCR, in which nested alpha and beta constant region primers were used together with the SP2 primer. For the blood and skin samples, TCR RNA was reverse transcribed with SuperScript IV using primers for the alpha and beta constant regions. An oligonucleotide carrying the Illumina SP2 primer and a UMI was ligated to the 3' end of the cDNA by means of T4 RNA ligase 1. The 12-nucleotide UMI consisted of two random hexamers with an eight-base spacer between the hexamers to prevent hairpin formation. From the second PCR onward, TCR alpha and beta chain libraries were processed separately and dual indexed for multiplexing. After pooling, the indexed libraries were analyzed by capillary electrophoresis and sequenced on either an Illumina MiSeq or NextSeq. PhiX DNA at roughly 4.5-7.5% was added to the libraries to raise base diversity and improve cluster recognition. On the authors' methods: Demultiplexor extracted UMIs from read 2, combined them with read 1 TCR sequence, and split reads by sample indices. Decombinator identified V and J genes and V-J junctions and gave each TCR a five-part identifier that included V and J deletions. Collapsinator used UMIs to correct sequencing errors and PCR amplification heterogeneity, yielding UMI-based abundance per TCR. CDR3Translator turned identifiers into nucleotide sequence, translated the nucleotide sequence into amino acids, and pulled out CDR3 regions based on terminal motifs. Error-corrected alpha and beta TCR counts from blood and skin were compared after normalization to input RNA amount. The public sequencing data were trimmed at Q25 with fastp and processed into clonotypes with MiXCR by TCRdb, which kept only in-frame beta chains. Under each unique CDR3 protein, matching rows form one entry showing the most common genes and DNA. The V and J calls were determined by TCRdb, not by the authors. Present in this sample are roughly 62,000 distinct CDR3 sequences, more than 6% of which were seen just once. The top ten clones comprise about a fifth of the sample.

A robust, sensitive protocol for the amplification, sequencing and analysis of TCRs was described in the study, in which 3' ligation of a UMI-containing oligonucleotide to TCR cDNA was used. For whole blood analysis, about 2.4 ml of peripheral blood was drawn from adult healthy volunteers into Tempus tubes, and RNA was extracted according to the manufacturer's instructions. Total RNA was treated with RQ1 DNase, without cell sorting, prior to reverse transcription, with an input of about 1 to 1,100 ng being targeted. Libraries were prepared from skin biopsies and whole blood to test how robust the pipeline was in samples where T cells are a minority population. V is pruned by 5 bases and J by 3 bases, leaving 4 bases of the junction without a gene match. The CDR3 holds 13 amino acids from the cysteine to the phenylalanine. Only the CDR3 DNA stays, 39 bases, in frame from base 1. The germline V gene supplies CDR1 SQVTM and CDR2 ANQGSEA.

Ten or more counts support this clonotype. Its antigen is not yet known. Base qualities are not at hand, and no much larger clone is one base apart. The sequence was obtained from a female donor in good health. The receptor chain draws on TRBV29-1 and TRBJ2-7, and 10 junctional nucleotides match TRBD1. For the CDR3, the sequence is CSVKDRGDYEQYF. The DNA sequence reads TGCAGCGTTAAGGACAGGGGGGACTACGAGCAGTACTTC.